The clone carrying this T cell receptor (beta chain) has just a few counts. Its target is not known. Attachment of unique molecular identifiers to individual cDNA molecules was performed in the library. TCRdb re-called the RACE reads with MiXCR, one entry per CDR3 protein. This table has around 300,000 distinct CDR3 sequences, 4.5% to 7% appearing once. V shed 3 bases and J shed 3 bases, with 10 bases lying between them. CDR3 length: 14 residues. These data originate in a study of human T cells and chemical hapten exposure. Regarding the study as a whole: In comparison with controls, expanded TCRs gave rise to a significantly larger number of large CDR3 similarity clusters.

Time point given: pre-sensitization, week 0. Treatment given: therapeutic diphenylcyclopropenone sensitization with weekly scalp DPC. This TCR was sampled from a woman between 18 and 30 years old with alopecia areata. Some clones in this sample may be carry-over from other donors' samples. This sequence joins TRBV12-3 or TRBV12-4 and TRBJ2-3; D ambiguous. The sample here was whole blood, taken in connection with sensitization to the hapten diphenylcyclopropenone (DPC). The CDR3 DNA sequence: TGTGCCAGCAGTTTCCACATCAGGACAGATACGCAGTATTTT. Translation gives CASSFHIRTDTQYF.